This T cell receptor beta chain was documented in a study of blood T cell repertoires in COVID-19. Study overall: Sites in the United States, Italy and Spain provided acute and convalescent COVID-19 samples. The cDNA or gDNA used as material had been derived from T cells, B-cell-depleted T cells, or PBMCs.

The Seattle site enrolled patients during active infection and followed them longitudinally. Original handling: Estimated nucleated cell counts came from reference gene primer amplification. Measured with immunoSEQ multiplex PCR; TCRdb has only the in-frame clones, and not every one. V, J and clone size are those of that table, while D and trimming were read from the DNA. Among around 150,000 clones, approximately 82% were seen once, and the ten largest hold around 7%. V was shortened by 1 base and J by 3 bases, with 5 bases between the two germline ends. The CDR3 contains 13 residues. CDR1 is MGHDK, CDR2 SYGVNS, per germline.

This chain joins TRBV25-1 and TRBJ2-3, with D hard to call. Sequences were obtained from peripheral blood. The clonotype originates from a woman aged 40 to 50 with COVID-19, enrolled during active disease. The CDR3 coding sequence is TGTGCCAGCAGTGAATGGAGAACAGATACGCAGTATTTT. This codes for CASSEWRTDTQYF.